This T cell receptor (beta chain) was recorded in a study of neoadjuvant anti-PD-1 for oral cavity cancer. Sample time point: after neoadjuvant nivolumab, at surgical resection. Patients had newly diagnosed, untreated stage II-IVA oral cavity squamous cell carcinoma. The data were produced by immunoSEQ multiplex PCR, yet TCRdb's version contains in-frame clones alone and is incomplete. The profile covers 63,000 or so clones, with 86% appearing a single time and less than 3% taken by the ten largest. This clone was detected a few times. The germline V gene encodes CDR1 SGHVS and CDR2 FQNEAQ. The CDR3 spans 17 residues. Trimming shortened V by 0 bases and J by 2 bases, and 17 bases separated the two germline ends.

Sequencing was performed on PBMCs, taken after nivolumab (anti-PD-1) treatment. This receptor was taken from a person between 35 and 79 years old with oral cavity squamous cell carcinoma. This chain uses TRBV7-8 with TRBJ2-7; the D is unclear. CDR3 sequence reads: CASSLARVSQVTYEQYF. CDR3 DNA sequence: TGTGCCAGCAGCTTAGCTCGGGTTTCGCAGGTCACCTACGAGCAGTACTTC.